Sequencing of this T cell receptor (beta chain) was carried out in a study of brain metastases from non-small cell lung cancer. The CDR3 extends over 14 amino acids. Looked up from germline, CDR1 is KGHSH and CDR2 is LQKENI. Assay: immunoSEQ multiplex PCR; the TCRdb copy retains only in-frame clones and omits some. This sample has roughly 2,300 clones, with about 83% found just once. Overall study findings and caveats: Compared with primary tumors, brain metastases showed less T-cell infiltration. Expanded T-cell clones appeared in roughly 70% of brain metastases over primaries. Brain metastases shared most TCR repertoire with primaries, with sparse T cells.

On this clone: What it recognizes is unknown. Germline is not matched at one junction end, which may reflect a read error.

The sequenced material came from primary lung tumor tissue. The V and J genes are TRBV18 and TRBJ1-4; D unresolved. This receptor was obtained from a donor aged 40 or older with non-small cell lung cancer. CDR3 region: CTSSQTATNEKLFF. CDR3 DNA: TGTACCAGCTCACAAACTGCAACTAATGAAAAACTGTTTTTT.